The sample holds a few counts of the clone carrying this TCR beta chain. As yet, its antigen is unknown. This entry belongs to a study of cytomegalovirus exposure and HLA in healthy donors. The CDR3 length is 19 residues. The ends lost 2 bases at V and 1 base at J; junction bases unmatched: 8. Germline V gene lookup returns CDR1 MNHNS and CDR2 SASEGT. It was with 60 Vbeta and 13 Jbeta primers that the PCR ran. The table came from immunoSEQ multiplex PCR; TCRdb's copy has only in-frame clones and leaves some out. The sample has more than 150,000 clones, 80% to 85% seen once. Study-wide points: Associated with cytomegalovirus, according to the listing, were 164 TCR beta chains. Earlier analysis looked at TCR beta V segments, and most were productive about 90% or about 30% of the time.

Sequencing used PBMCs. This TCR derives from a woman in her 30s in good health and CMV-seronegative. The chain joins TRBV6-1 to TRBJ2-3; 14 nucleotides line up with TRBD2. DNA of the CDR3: TGTGCCAGCAGTGAACCGACTAGCGGGAGGGCCTGGGGCACAGATACGCAGTATTTT. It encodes CASSEPTSGRAWGTDTQYF.